This T cell receptor beta chain is from a study of cytomegalovirus exposure and HLA in healthy donors (dated by TCRdb to the late 2010s). Some background on the complete study: An earlier analysis of about 530 of the donors reported 250 to 350 Gb of sequence data and 100 million to 120 million unique TCR beta sequences obtained from about 179 million T cells. An early release covering roughly 640 HLA-typed donors comprised 300 to 350 gigabases of sequencing data and 85 million or so unique TCR sequences. The study used immunosequencing to profile the T cell repertoires of 600 to 850 subjects and linked those repertoires to cytomegalovirus serostatus. Alongside the repertoire data, information on donor age, sex, ethnicity and CMV serostatus was compiled. Of the roughly 400 genotyped donors, roughly 76% were placed in the genetic ancestry cluster associated with self-reported Caucasian donors. In a later genetic analysis, genome-wide SNP genotypes for about 55% of the roughly 700 donors were used, and that subset was treated as a discovery cohort. Among 398 genotyped donors of the cohort, an average of around 250,000 unique TCR beta nucleotide sequences was sequenced per donor, of which 15% to 20% were non-productive. The later analysis used no new phenotypic data to find candidate immune exposures, relying instead on TCR beta sequences and their occurrence across donors. To predict cytomegalovirus infection status, the study combined high-throughput TCR immunosequencing, statistical association of individual TCRs with disease status, and machine learning. About five DR-DQ haplotypes were handled as single units for association and clustering because linkage in the cohort was strong. The number of typed donors differed by locus: about 629-640 for A, B, C, DRB1 and DQB1; 500 to 550 for DQA1; 600 to 610 for DPA1; and some 470 for DPB1. In a later analysis, previously published TCR beta repertoires from roughly 710 donors were re-analyzed and high-resolution HLA genotyping was added so that TCR occurrence patterns could be studied. HLA typing covered class I and class II loci at four-digit resolution. All discovery cohort repertoires had been generated on a single sequencing platform. An earlier analysis of several hundred of the donors used high-throughput TCR beta sequencing to judge whether each TCR beta V gene segment behaved as functional or pseudogenic. Along with the roughly 670-subject first cohort, a separate validation cohort of around 120 different subjects was used. The study aimed to test whether signatures of past pathogen exposure could be identified by cataloging public T cell receptors.

Inclusive of the bounding cysteine and phenylalanine, the CDR3 is 16 residues long. Of the read, only the CDR3 DNA is kept; its 48 bases are in frame from base 1. Reading the germline V gene gives CDR1 SGHRS and CDR2 YFSETQ. The V end gives up 0 bases and the J end 2 bases, leaving 7 bases in the junction not matched to a gene. Library construction relied on the immunoSEQ multiplex PCR assay. The multiplex PCR relied on a mix of 60 forward primers for TCR Vbeta segments and 13 reverse primers for TCR Jbeta segments. A multiplex PCR assay on genomic DNA amplified the CDR3 region of rearranged TCR beta genes. The Illumina HiSeq System was used to sequence the amplified TCR beta libraries as 87-base-pair reads. As for how the authors treated the data: In a later analysis, around 80 million unique TCR beta chains were counted across the 500 to 700 repertoires, and about 10 million of these chains were shared by at least two donors. Raw reads were error-corrected and collapsed into unique sequences by a nearest-neighbor algorithm in which closely related sequences were merged to remove PCR and sequencing errors. To assign V, D and J gene segments, CDR3 sequences were aligned to IMGT reference sequences. For a sequence to be retained, at least a six-nucleotide match to both a V gene segment and a J gene segment was required. Rearrangements were classified as productive when the CDR3 lacked stop codons and remained in frame with V and J, and all other rearrangements were classified as non-productive. CDR3 was defined by IMGT convention, running from the second conserved V-encoded cysteine to the conserved J-encoded phenylalanine. Sequences without an unambiguous match to a single V gene segment were excluded from the earlier analysis of 450 to 750 of the donors. An earlier analysis of around 600 of the donors classified V segments as functional when productive rearrangements were above 56.7% and as segregating when the standard deviation between donors was above 5%. A statistical classification framework was built to diagnose cytomegalovirus status from the catalog of TCR beta chain sequences. V and J gene assignment, in a later analysis, came from comparing TCR nucleotide sequences with IMGT/GENE-DB human TR gene sequences. In a later analysis, CDR3 sequences and most-parsimonious VDJ recombination scenarios were assigned using the TCRdist pipeline. A later analysis defined each TCR beta chain by its CDR3 amino acid sequence plus V-gene family, and excluded reads lacking a unique V-gene family. A later analysis removed several hundred highly shared, low-generation-probability nucleotide sequences to deal with suspected cross-contamination and a sequencing artifact. In a later analysis, a clonal expansion index was calculated for each public chain from normalized within-repertoire ranks of inferred template counts. A later analysis computed generation probabilities with a VDJ recombination model fitted to out-of-frame rearrangements, and checked the results against IGoR. A later analysis scored TCR-TCR, TCR-HLA and TCR-CMV co-occurrence with hypergeometric tests, applying a repertoire-size bias correction to TCR pairs. A later analysis estimated false discovery rates by permuting HLA or CMV assignments 20 times. In a later analysis, co-occurring TCRs were grouped with DBSCAN, and TCRdist sequence similarity was added when clustering was performed within HLA-allele-positive subsets. Repertoires with fewer than 30,000 or more than 120,000 public chains, plus five repertoires with anomalous nucleotide sharing, were excluded from co-occurrence clustering. In TCRdb, the immuneACCESS table is reduced to in-frame sequences with V and J assigned. These tables do not hold every clone; where another copy was compared, an unresolved V gene accounts for under half, and the others remain unexplained. The V and J calls and clone size come from that table; D and trimming were worked out from the DNA. For this sample the table gives fewer than 85,000 clones, of which 60% to 85% were detected only once. The ten largest clones represent 5.9% of the sample.

What the work shows at the level of the full study, not this receptor alone: A few of the identified cytomegalovirus-associated TCR beta chains were confirmed in vitro to be specific for cytomegalovirus antigens. In a later analysis, some 18,000 TCR beta sequences were associated with specific HLA alleles at a false discovery rate of 0.05. An earlier analysis of 587 of the donors showed that most TCR beta V segments appeared in productive rearrangements either about 87% or about 30% of the time, which broadly matched IMGT annotations. Because counts were too low, 15 to 20 rarely observed V segments, including chromosome 9 orphons, were excluded from the earlier analysis of under 650 of the donors. A later analysis found that HLA-associated TCR beta chains were more clonally expanded and had lower generation probabilities than equally common non-associated chains. A further reported finding was that TCR beta sequences accurately predicted the HLA-A and HLA-B alleles for most subjects in the first cohort. Compared with the roughly 710-donor mean, donors in an Asian-associated ancestry cluster had fewer N-insertions in productive TCRs, according to a later genetic analysis. The classifier was reported to diagnose cytomegalovirus status with high specificity and sensitivity in both the original and validation cohorts. Immune exposure information for the cohort was limited to CMV serostatus. While some public TCRs were present in many individuals, most TCR sequences turned up only very rarely across donors. In a later analysis, several top co-occurrence clusters were reported to appear linked to parvovirus B19, influenza, CMV and Epstein-Barr virus. When HLA alleles, especially DR and DQ, strongly co-occurred, TCR associations were difficult to assign to individual alleles. According to a later analysis, most CMV-associated TCR beta chains appeared to be HLA-restricted, and the HLA associations seemed to be driven largely by CMV exposure. A total of 164 TCR beta chains were listed by the study as associated with cytomegalovirus. A later genetic analysis associated a missense DCLRE1C variant with V-gene and J-gene trimming of TCR beta chains, and an independent cohort replicated the association. According to the authors, the approach could potentially be generalized to other disease states and immunological phenotypes. The 87-base-pair reads could not distinguish some IMGT-functional V segments, including TRBV6-2 and TRBV6-3, so those segments were excluded. In a later analysis, the rate of TCR association differed among HLA loci, with DRB1 alleles having the most associated TCRs and HLA-C alleles having the fewest. Roughly uniform sequencing depth across donors was assumed in presence/absence analyses, although this assumption may not hold. HLA typing was unavailable for some donors at each locus, so association tests used only the typed subset. The sequencing pipeline was judged likely to have produced a cluster of highly shared sequence variants as a technical artifact. The cohort was sequenced for TCR beta chains only, and without alpha or paired-chain data the features that could be detected were limited. Linkage disequilibrium might explain the correlated functional status among segregating V segments, but an unknown experimental factor could not be ruled out.

In regard to this clone: This clone's antigen is unknown. Nothing much larger sits one base from this clone, and base qualities are not available.

In total, roughly 710 healthy bone marrow donors made up the cohort. At the time of sampling, every cohort member was nominally healthy, though immune exposures that went unrecorded were likely present. The donor was CMV seropositive and was included in the group of 290 or so seropositive cohort members. Each donor provided a peripheral blood sample, and peripheral blood mononuclear cells were used for TCR beta sequencing. The Qiagen DNeasy Blood Extraction Kit was used to extract genomic DNA from the blood cell samples. The specimen sequenced was PBMCs. This TCR was recovered from a man younger than 35 in good health and CMV-seropositive. Recombination connected TRBV5-1 to TRBJ2-7; 8 of the junction bases match TRBD2. The bases read TGCGCCAGCAGCTTGGGAGGAGCGGGGGCGGCCTACGAGCAGTACTTC. This translates into CASSLGGAGAAYEQYF.